The 3 T cell receptor beta chains reported below all come from one sample, sequenced in a study of cytomegalovirus exposure and HLA in healthy donors. Primers: 60 Vbeta forward and 13 Jbeta reverse. Repertoires were generated with immunoSEQ multiplex PCR, while TCRdb's copy carries only in-frame clones and drops some. The data show around 67,000 clones, 78% seen once. Material: PBMCs. These TCRs come from a man aged 18 to 30 in good health and CMV-seropositive.

The chain employs TRBV6-1 and TRBJ2-1; 11 bases line up with TRBD1. V trimming: 4 bases; J trimming: 6 bases; junction bases outside the gene matches: 11. The CDR3 length is 17 residues. CDR1 and CDR2 (germline): MNHNS, SASEGT. The CDR3 DNA reads as TGTGCCAGCAGTGTAACCACCGGGACAGGGGGGCGCAATGAGCAGTTCTTC. Protein product: CASSVTTGTGGRNEQFF.

CDR3 DNA: TGTGCCAGCAGTCCCCTTGGGAGACAGGGAGGTAATTCACCCCTCCACTTT. It yields the protein CASSPLGRQGGNSPLHF. The chain employs TRBV28 and TRBJ1-6, with 7 bases aligning to TRBD1. V trimming: 5 bases; J trimming: 6 bases; junction bases outside the gene matches: 13. The CDR3 runs 17 residues. The germline V gene has CDR1 MDHEN and CDR2 SYDVKM. The full variable domain, rest sourced from reference TRBV28 and TRBJ1-6, is DVKVTQSSRYLVKRTGEKVFLECVQDMDHENMFWYRQDPGLGLRLIYFSYDVKMKEKGDIPEGYSVSREKKERFSLILESASTNQTSMYLCASSPLGRQGGNSPLHFGNGTRLTVT.

This clone was seen just once. This rearrangement joins TRBV6-5 to TRBJ1-1; 7 bases map to TRBD1. CDR1 MNHEY and CDR2 SVGAGI come from the germline V gene. CDR3 length: 15 residues. With V trimmed by 6 bases and J by 4 bases, 11 bases remained unmatched. This CDR3 reads CASSRTTGFFTEAFF. Here the CDR3 DNA reads TGTGCCAGCAGCCGAACGACAGGGTTTTTCACTGAAGCTTTCTTT.